The rows below give T cell receptor beta chains drawn from one sample of a study of identical twins. TCRdb re-analysed the 5' RACE reads in MiXCR, keeping a single row per CDR3 protein. Counted here are around 290,000 distinct CDR3 sequences, 8% to 9.5% occurring once; the ten biggest clones make up roughly 7%. The sample was also linked to a second study, of yellow fever vaccine responses in identical twins.

Sequenced material: CD8+ T cells sorted from blood. The receptors shown here come from a woman aged 18-29 years in good health. CDR3s leave out the opening cysteine and the closing phenylalanine or tryptophan.

j_call v_call cdr3_length cdr3_aa
TRBJ2-3 TRBV6-1 13 ASSPRDTWTDTQY
TRBJ2-5 TRBV7-9 11 ASSPGLAETQY
TRBJ1-5 TRBV25-1 12 ASSGENDNQPQH
TRBJ2-1 TRBV6-2/TRBV6-3 13 ASSSTTGQYNEQF
TRBJ2-3 TRBV29-1 12 SVPKGQGRDTQY
TRBJ2-5 TRBV15 14 ATSNQGPDPVEAQY
TRBJ1-1 TRBV19 11 ASRQQGMPEAF
TRBJ2-7 TRBV11-2 13 ASSSDWTSAYEQY
TRBJ1-2 TRBV30 10 GEGGTNYGYT
TRBJ1-5 TRBV6-1 16 ASSPGGGGALGNQPQH
TRBJ2-6 TRBV6-2/TRBV6-3 12 ASSYPGGANVLT
TRBJ2-7 TRBV29-1 11 SVEGAFSYEQY
TRBJ2-7 TRBV2 9 AQGGPNEQY
TRBJ2-5 TRBV7-9 10 ASSLLGETQY
TRBJ2-7 TRBV7-9 13 ASSSEQGSPYEQY
TRBJ2-5 TRBV27 11 ASRRQGGETQY
TRBJ2-1 TRBV3-1 14 ASSQDGSGRYNEQF
TRBJ2-3 TRBV7-2 15 ASSLMEGGPGTDTQY
TRBJ2-1 TRBV6-5 14 ASSSLEGTGYNEQF
TRBJ2-3 TRBV10-2 12 ASSELAGGDTQY
TRBJ2-5 TRBV7-9 14 ASSTLAGGIQETQY
TRBJ2-7 TRBV20-1 12 SARATDRGYEQY
TRBJ2-3 TRBV3-1 14 ASSPRGDYLTDTQY
TRBJ2-7 TRBV27 14 ASSYSSSGNPYEQY
TRBJ1-6 TRBV10-2 12 ATSAGQTDSPLH
TRBJ2-7 TRBV7-2 14 ASSLNLGLASYEQY
TRBJ2-2 TRBV7-9 15 ASSPRPGTTNTGELF
TRBJ2-6 TRBV28 13 ASSLVFSGANVLT
TRBJ2-1 TRBV27 14 ASSLSWLAGVNEQF
TRBJ2-3 TRBV28 15 ASSLFRLAGSTDTQY
TRBJ2-1 TRBV24-1 15 ATSDELASGGPNEQF
TRBJ2-7 TRBV11-2 14 ASSLGPDPRLYEQY
TRBJ2-7 TRBV27 12 ASSLTDSSYEQY
TRBJ2-7 TRBV7-9 14 ASSPPPTGEPYEQY
TRBJ2-7 TRBV6-2/TRBV6-3 11 ASSYAEIYEQY